These 22 T cell receptor beta chains came from one sample sequenced in a study of post-analysis software for immune sequencing data. cDNA libraries for TCR beta contained unique molecular identifiers. TCRdb reprocessed the PCR reads with MiXCR, giving one entry per CDR3 protein. The sample contains about 400,000 distinct CDR3 sequences, less than 40% of which appear only once. No antigen has been identified for these receptors. The study, taken as a whole, reports: The study found TRBV5-6, TRBV5-1 and TRBV20-1 among four to six TRBV segments more frequent in patients than controls.

Specimen: blood. Receptors were obtained from a girl aged 10-17 years with multiple sclerosis.

This clonotype was observed a handful of times. The chain links TRBV12-3 or TRBV12-4 to TRBJ1-2; 10 bases fit TRBD1. The CDR3 runs 13 residues. Trimming cost V 4 bases and J 9 bases; bases outside gene matches: 5. The CDR3: CASSSGQGIRYTF. The CDR3 DNA reads as TGTGCCAGCAGTTCGGGACAGGGGATCCGCTACACCTTC.

Only a few counts were recorded for this clonotype. This CDR3 reads CASSPSLAYRSYEQYF. CDR3 DNA sequence: TGCGCCAGCAGCCCTTCCCTAGCATATCGCTCCTACGAGCAGTACTTC. The V call is TRBV4-3, the J call TRBJ2-7; perhaps TRBD2 as D (5 bases). Trimming shortened V by 4 bases and J by 0 bases, and 16 bases separated the two germline ends. This CDR3 is 16 amino acids long. Germline values: CDR1 LGHNA, CDR2 YSLEER.

This sequence joins TRBV5-1 and TRBJ2-3; TRBD1 might be the D (6 bases). Deletions cut 4 bases from V and 4 bases from J, with 16 bases between. The CDR3 runs to 15 residues. Germline CDR1 and CDR2: SGHRS and YFSETQ. CDR3 residues: CASSNWDTWPDTQYF. DNA for the CDR3: TGCGCCAGCAGCAACTGGGACACGTGGCCAGATACGCAGTATTTT.

J is TRBJ1-2 and V is TRBV25-1; no clear D. Trimming took 5 bases from V and 6 from J, leaving 16 bases between them. Germline V gene sequence: CDR1 MGHDK, CDR2 SYGVNS. The CDR3 consists of 14 residues. The chain's CDR3 is CASSLTTGLDGYTF. The CDR3, as DNA: TGTGCCAGCAGTCTGACTACCGGGTTGGATGGCTACACCTTC.

The V and J genes are TRBV20-1 and TRBJ2-4; D tentatively reads TRBD1 or TRBD2 (6 bases each). V was trimmed by 3 bases and J by 5 bases, leaving 14 bases between them. CDR1 is DFQATT, CDR2 SNEGSKA, per germline (reference sequence). CDR3 length: 14 residues. The CDR3 loop reads CSARVGGIQNIQYF. CDR3 in DNA: TGCAGTGCTAGGGTAGGGGGGATTCAAAACATTCAGTACTTC.

The CDR3 DNA follows: TGTGCCAGCAGCTTCCCGGTAGCGGGGGGGCCGAGGGATGAGCAGTTCTTC. Translated: CASSFPVAGGPRDEQFF. V and J are TRBV11-2 and TRBJ2-1, with TRBD2 identical over 11 bases. The germline V gene has CDR1 SGHAT and CDR2 FQNNGV. The trim removed 3 bases at V and 8 bases at J, leaving 12 bases unmatched. The CDR3 length is 17 residues.

The rearrangement joins TRBV20-1 to TRBJ2-7, with a tentative D call TRBD2 (5 bases). With 4 bases removed from V and 2 bases from J, the gap between germline ends came to 15 bases. The CDR3 extends over 14 amino acids. Germline V gene lookup returns CDR1 DFQATT and CDR2 SNEGSKA (reference sequence). CDR3 bases: TGCAGTGCTATGCTAGCAACACCTGCCTACGAGCAGTACTTC. This translates into CSAMLATPAYEQYF.

This clonotype was recorded a few times. This chain links TRBV20-1 with TRBJ2-3; 7 bases agree with TRBD2. There are 14 residues in the CDR3. The germline gives CDR1 DFQATT, CDR2 SNEGSKA (reference sequence). J gave up 2 bases and V 3 bases, and 5 bases lay outside the gene matches. CDR3 sequence reads: CSARERDHTDTQYF. In DNA, the CDR3 is TGCAGTGCTAGGGAGCGGGACCACACAGATACGCAGTATTTT.

The chain carries TRBV5-1 and TRBJ1-4; no clear D. The CDR3 runs 13 residues. V gave up 0 bases and J gave up 0 bases, with 0 bases separating them. CDR1 and CDR2 from the germline V gene are SGHRS and YFSETQ. The CDR3 DNA is TGCGCCAGCAGCTTGGCAACTAATGAAAAACTGTTTTTT. This translates into CASSLATNEKLFF.

The chain combines TRBV20-1 with TRBJ2-5, with D perhaps matching TRBD2 (6 bases). V was cut by 5 bases and J by 2 bases, with 18 bases left in between. The CDR3 contains 15 residues. Germline CDR1 DFQATT, CDR2 SNEGSKA (reference sequence). The CDR3 region has the DNA TGCAGTGCTCGAAGTACCGGGACTGTACAAGAGACCCAGTACTTC. This sequence encodes CSARSTGTVQETQYF.

This clonotype has only a few counts. The chain couples TRBV12-3 or TRBV12-4 to TRBJ1-6; D unresolved. Deletions cut 7 bases from V and 7 bases from J, with 17 bases between. CDR3 length equals 15 residues. CDR3 DNA: TGTGCCAGCAAATCCCGTATGGGAACAAATTCACCCCTCCACTTT. Its translation is CASKSRMGTNSPLHF.

This clonotype was seen many times. This chain links TRBV6-5 with TRBJ1-4, with no clear D. V lost 0 bases, J lost 0 bases, and 11 bases lay in between. The CDR3 contains 17 residues. From germline, CDR1 is MNHEY and CDR2 SVGAGI. The CDR3: CASSYSTSAATNEKLFF. Here the CDR3 DNA reads TGTGCCAGCAGTTACTCGACCTCTGCAGCAACTAATGAAAAACTGTTTTTT.

V usage is TRBV5-1 and J usage is TRBJ1-1; tentative D call: TRBD1 (5 bases). V lost 0 bases to trimming and J lost 5 bases, with 11 bases between them. This CDR3 has 14 residues. Germline CDR1 reads SGHRS; CDR2 reads YFSETQ. The CDR3 here is CASSLVGEGTEAFF. DNA of the CDR3: TGCGCCAGCAGCTTGGTGGGGGAGGGGACTGAAGCTTTCTTT.

This clonotype was detected a few times. The chain recombines TRBV20-1 with TRBJ2-1, with D possibly matching TRBD1 (7 bases). This CDR3 spans 16 amino acids. The V and J ends lost 3 bases and 8 bases respectively, with 23 bases between them. Germline-derived CDR1 and CDR2 are DFQATT and SNEGSKA (reference sequence). The chain's CDR3 is CSARRRAAGGFDEQFF. The CDR3 DNA reads TGCAGTGCTAGGAGGAGGGCGGCAGGGGGGTTCGATGAGCAGTTCTTC.

The chain combines TRBV27 with TRBJ2-7; D is possibly TRBD2 (5 bases). The CDR3 loop spans 13 amino acids. V lost 3 bases and J lost 7, with 13 bases in between. CDR1 is MNHEY, CDR2 SMNVEV, per germline (reference sequence). CDR3 region: CASSLEIRREQYF. CDR3 DNA: TGTGCCAGCAGTTTGGAGATTCGGAGGGAGCAGTACTTC.

This clonotype was recorded many times. CDR3 sequence: CSVQAGHSGANVLTF. The CDR3 DNA reads TGCAGCGTTCAGGCAGGGCACTCTGGGGCCAACGTCCTGACTTTC. The chain joins TRBV29-1 to TRBJ2-6; D perhaps matches TRBD1 (5 bases). The CDR3 is 15 residues long. V lost 5 bases, J lost 0 bases, and 11 bases lay in between. Per the germline V gene, CDR1 is SQVTM and CDR2 is ANQGSEA.

This clonotype was observed a few times. The J gene is TRBJ2-7, the V gene TRBV7-2; TRBD1 matches 7 bases. Losses at the gene ends were 3 bases for V and 1 base for J; bases not matched to a gene: 9. CDR3 size: 16 residues. Germline V lookup: CDR1 SGHTA, CDR2 FQGNSA. CDR3 sequence: CASSFEKGAVSYEQYF. CDR3 DNA sequence: TGTGCCAGCAGCTTTGAGAAGGGGGCGGTGTCCTACGAGCAGTACTTC.

CDR3 residues: CASSLGSPAPSYEQYF. DNA for the CDR3: TGTGCCAGCAGCTTAGGATCCCCAGCGCCATCCTACGAGCAGTACTTC. This sequence joins TRBV11-2 and TRBJ2-7; D unresolved. Trimming shortened V by 1 base and J by 1 base, and 14 bases separated the two germline ends. This CDR3 comprises 16 residues. CDR1 is SGHAT, CDR2 FQNNGV, per germline.

This chain uses TRBV4-2 with TRBJ1-2, with unresolved D. This CDR3 region has 15 residues. The germline V gene encodes CDR1 LGHNA and CDR2 YNFKEQ. The germline V and J ends were trimmed by 5 bases and 8 bases, with 21 bases remaining between them. CDR3 nucleotides: TGTGCCAGCAGCAGAGAGGGTGGGGATCCGCGGGGCTACACCTTC. Translation gives CASSREGGDPRGYTF.

The gene calls are TRBV2 and TRBJ2-2; D may be TRBD1 (5 bases). The CDR3 extends over 14 amino acids. The V end was cut by 7 bases, the J end by 2 bases, with 11 bases between. Germline CDR1 reads SNHLY; CDR2 reads FYNNEI. The CDR3 here is CASKGRVNTGELFF. DNA for the CDR3: TGTGCCAGCAAGGGCAGGGTTAACACCGGGGAGCTGTTTTTT. Using reference TRBV2 and TRBJ2-2 for the parts outside the CDR3, the full variable domain is EPEVTQTPSHQVTQMGQEVILRCVPISNHLYFYWYRQILGQKVEFLVSFYNNEISEKSEIFDDQFSVERPDGSNFTLKIRSTKLEDSAMYFCASKGRVNTGELFFGEGSRLTVL.

This clonotype was seen more than once but under ten times. The chain joins TRBV7-9 to TRBJ2-7; D gene unclear. V was trimmed by 1 base and J by 6 bases, leaving 10 bases between them. Germline CDR1 SEHNR, CDR2 FQNEAQ (reference sequence). This CDR3 spans 13 amino acids. DNA for the CDR3: TGTGCCAGCAGCTTAGACCTGGGGTCCGAGCAGTACTTC. It translates to CASSLDLGSEQYF.

This clonotype was counted a few times. The chain couples TRBV29-1 to TRBJ2-7; 8 bases line up with TRBD1. The ends lost 4 bases at V and 2 bases at J; junction bases unmatched: 4. The V gene's germline CDR1 is SQVTM and CDR2 ANQGSEA. The CDR3 contains 13 residues. The CDR3 coding sequence is TGCAGCGTTGTAGGACAGGGAACCTACGAGCAGTACTTC. Translating gives CSVVGQGTYEQYF.